The TCR beta chain under discussion was sequenced for a study of blood T cell repertoires in COVID-19. Study-level information: T cells, B-cell-depleted T cells, or PBMCs supplied cDNA or gDNA.

Under the authors' procedure: Reference gene primer amplification in the assay estimated nucleated cell counts. Data came from immunoSEQ multiplex PCR; TCRdb stores just in-frame clones and leaves some out. V and J calls and clone size are given by that table; D and trimming were obtained from the DNA. The sample records fewer than 250,000 clones, 75% to 90% being singletons. This clone showed up just a few times. Looked up from germline, CDR1 is SEHNR and CDR2 is FQNEAQ (reference sequence). This CDR3 comprises 15 residues. V was pared by 7 bases and J by 4 bases, with 11 bases of the junction left unmatched.

The specimen was peripheral blood. This TCR derives from a woman in her seventies with active or convalescent COVID-19. The rearrangement joins TRBV7-9 to TRBJ2-7, with 9 bases aligning to TRBD1. The CDR3 bases are TGTGCCAGCACCCCGCCGGGACAGGGAGGGTACGAGCAGTACTTC. It is translated as CASTPPGQGGYEQYF.